This record covers a single T cell receptor beta chain. Its antigen is currently not known. No quality values exist for individual bases; no much larger clone is one base distant. The data originate from a study of blood T cell repertoires in COVID-19 (dated by TCRdb to 2020 to 2021). Background on the whole study: Collaborator samples came from the United States, Italy and Spain and covered acute and convalescent phases of COVID-19. Nearly every sample came with metadata listing a de-identified subject ID, COVID-19 status, age in years and sex. HLA class I and class II types, where available, came from metadata supplied by the sample provider rather than from assay-based typing. The repertoires were released in a freely available public database meant as a resource for research on the immune response to SARS-CoV-2. Samples were obtained from the ongoing ImmuneRACE study (first 160 participants) and from 1,200 or so subjects provided by 6 global collaborators. Deeply sampled blood TCRbeta repertoires from subjects exposed to, actively infected with, or recovered from COVID-19 were included in the dataset. The material from the prospective study consisted of cDNA or gDNA derived from T cells, B-cell-depleted T cells, or PBMCs. Summary of the overall study and its limitations: The amount of clinical and demographic metadata varied by source and participant and was provided uncurated.

TCRbeta CDR3 regions were amplified from genomic DNA by means of the immunoSEQ Assay, a bias-controlled multiplex PCR. Per the source publication's procedure: The number of nucleated cells in each sample was estimated by amplification of reference gene primers within the assay. Sequence reads were collapsed and filtered to measure the absolute abundance of every unique TCRbeta CDR3 rearrangement. For each sample, productive Simpson clonality was calculated as the square root of Simpson's diversity index across productive rearrangements. TCRdb re-hosts the immuneACCESS table, in-frame sequences only. Its copies lack some clones; in the studies checked, an unresolved V gene accounts for under half of them, and the cause for the rest is not known. That table furnishes V, J and clone size, whereas the DNA furnished D and trimming. The sample profile shows 470,000 or so clones; 87% of them were found once. The top ten clonotypes cover almost 2% of the sample.

Participants in the prospective study were enrolled through a virtual design, were aged 18 to 89 years, and lived in roughly 24 United States geographic areas. In the prospective study, cohorts were assigned on the basis of participant-reported clinical history obtained from a screening survey and a study questionnaire. Mobile phlebotomists in the prospective study collected whole blood, serum and a nasopharyngeal or oropharyngeal swab from every participant. Prospective study participants could optionally give additional blood draws and questionnaires over an approximately 2-month period. Before DNA extraction, blood samples from the prospective study were shipped at room temperature or frozen. Based on the germline V gene, the CDR1 and CDR2 sequences are KGHDR and SFDVKD. The CDR3 sequence holds 14 residues, the cysteine and phenylalanine included. Of all the DNA, just the CDR3 is kept, 42 bases in frame from base 1. Deletion took 9 bases off V and 5 bases off J, with a span of 18 bases between the germline ends.

The sample consisted of PBMCs or T cells enriched from blood (not recorded which). The source of this sequence is a woman between 18 and 30 years old with acute COVID-19. The chain is assembled from TRBV24-1 and TRBJ1-2; the D gene cannot be named for sure. The nucleotide sequence is given as TGTGCCACCGGCGGCCCGCCGTTACGGTATGGCTACACCTTC. This yields the protein CATGGPPLRYGYTF.